Listed below are T cell receptor beta chains from one sample, sequenced in a study of blood T cell repertoires in COVID-19. Sequencing used immunoSEQ multiplex PCR; TCRdb keeps in-frame clones, though not all of them. The profile covers some 110,000 clones, with around four fifths appearing a single time and roughly 29% taken by the ten largest. What was sequenced was peripheral blood. Receptors originate from a man in his fifties or sixties with acute or convalescent COVID-19. CDR3s include the opening cysteine and the closing phenylalanine or tryptophan. Each record gives: V gene, D gene, clone size, J gene, CDR3 DNA, CDR3 protein. D genes are given only for firm matches. Size tells how often a clone was seen (once, few, many) or the class of an expanded clone, and some rows leave it out.

V gene: TRBV7-9
D gene: NA
clone size: NA
J gene: TRBJ2-7
CDR3 DNA: TGTGCCAGTTTCGGCAGCCTCCTCTCCCGGGGAGGGTACTTC
CDR3 protein: CASFGSLLSRGGYF

V gene: TRBV29-1
D gene: NA
clone size: NA
J gene: TRBJ1-1
CDR3 DNA: TGCAGCGTTGAAAGGGCCCGGGGGGGGAACACTGAAGCTTTCTTT
CDR3 protein: CSVERARGGNTEAFF

V gene: TRBV6-6
D gene: NA
clone size: NA
J gene: TRBJ1-6
CDR3 DNA: TGTGCCAGCAGTCTGGACGGGGACTTTAATTCACCCCTCCACTTT
CDR3 protein: CASSLDGDFNSPLHF

V gene: TRBV11-2
D gene: TRBD1
clone size: many
J gene: TRBJ1-3
CDR3 DNA: TGTGCCAGCCGCCCACAGGGGGGGAAAAGCTCTGGAAACACCATATATTTT
CDR3 protein: CASRPQGGKSSGNTIYF

V gene: TRBV4-1
D gene: TRBD2
clone size: NA
J gene: TRBJ2-1
CDR3 DNA: TGCGCCAGCAGCCAAGAAGGTAGCGGGGGGGGTTACAATGAGCAGTTCTTC
CDR3 protein: CASSQEGSGGGYNEQFF

V gene: TRBV15
D gene: TRBD2
clone size: NA
J gene: TRBJ2-7
CDR3 DNA: TGTGCCACCAGCGCATCGCTAGCGGGTAGAACGGAGCAGTACTTC
CDR3 protein: CATSASLAGRTEQYF

V gene: TRBV28
D gene: NA
clone size: NA
J gene: TRBJ1-6
CDR3 DNA: TGTGCCAGCAGTTTAGGGAGCTCCTATAATTCACCCCTCCACTTT
CDR3 protein: CASSLGSSYNSPLHF

V gene: TRBV29-1
D gene: NA
clone size: NA
J gene: TRBJ1-4
CDR3 DNA: TGCAGCGTTAAGCCACAGGGCAGTGTTGAAAAACTGTTTTTT
CDR3 protein: CSVKPQGSVEKLFF

V gene: TRBV7-8
D gene: NA
clone size: NA
J gene: TRBJ2-3
CDR3 DNA: TGTGCCAGCAGCCTTAGTGCGGCCCGCACAGATACGCAGTATTTT
CDR3 protein: CASSLSAARTDTQYF

V gene: TRBV2
D gene: NA
clone size: NA
J gene: TRBJ2-5
CDR3 DNA: TGTGCCAGCAGTGTCCAGCAAGAGACCCAGTACTTC
CDR3 protein: CASSVQQETQYF

V gene: TRBV24-1
D gene: NA
clone size: NA
J gene: TRBJ2-2
CDR3 DNA: TGTGCCACAGCGCTAAGCTCGACTGGGGAGCTGTTTTTT
CDR3 protein: CATALSSTGELFF

V gene: TRBV28
D gene: NA
clone size: NA
J gene: TRBJ1-5
CDR3 DNA: TGTGCCAGCAGCAAGGACAGAGCGTATCAGCCCCAGCATTTT
CDR3 protein: CASSKDRAYQPQHF

V gene: TRBV3-1/TRBV3-2
D gene: NA
clone size: few
J gene: TRBJ2-1
CDR3 DNA: TGTGCCAGCAGCCAAACAGGCTCCAATGAGCAGTTCTTC
CDR3 protein: CASSQTGSNEQFF

V gene: TRBV5-5
D gene: TRBD2
clone size: NA
J gene: TRBJ2-7
CDR3 DNA: TGTGCCAGCAGCCAGTTTTTACTAGCGGTGTACGAGCAGTACTTC
CDR3 protein: CASSQFLLAVYEQYF

V gene: TRBV10-3
D gene: TRBD2
clone size: NA
J gene: TRBJ2-5
CDR3 DNA: TGTGCCATCAGTGCGGGAGGGCCGGAGACCCAGTACTTC
CDR3 protein: CAISAGGPETQYF

V gene: TRBV6-1
D gene: TRBD1
clone size: NA
J gene: TRBJ1-1
CDR3 DNA: TGTGCCAGCAGTGAAAGACAGGGCGAAGCTTTCTTT
CDR3 protein: CASSERQGEAFF

V gene: TRBV15
D gene: NA
clone size: NA
J gene: TRBJ1-2
CDR3 DNA: TGTGCCACCAGCAGAGCGCAGGGGTCCGGCTACACCTTC
CDR3 protein: CATSRAQGSGYTF

V gene: TRBV29-1
D gene: TRBD1
clone size: NA
J gene: TRBJ1-5
CDR3 DNA: TGCAGCGTTCAGGACAGGGGATATCAGCCCCAGCATTTT
CDR3 protein: CSVQDRGYQPQHF

V gene: TRBV10-2
D gene: TRBD2
clone size: NA
J gene: TRBJ2-1
CDR3 DNA: TGCGCCAGCAAATTGACTAGCGGGAGCCCCGATGAGCAGTTCTTC
CDR3 protein: CASKLTSGSPDEQFF

V gene: TRBV9
D gene: NA
clone size: NA
J gene: TRBJ2-7
CDR3 DNA: TGTGCCAGCAGCGTAGGAGCGGCGGGACCCTACGAGCAGTACTTC
CDR3 protein: CASSVGAAGPYEQYF

V gene: TRBV7-2
D gene: NA
clone size: NA
J gene: TRBJ1-1
CDR3 DNA: TGTGCCAGCAGCTTAGGAAGTCTAGGCTACACTGAAGCTTTCTTT
CDR3 protein: CASSLGSLGYTEAFF

V gene: TRBV12-5
D gene: NA
clone size: NA
J gene: TRBJ2-5
CDR3 DNA: TGTGCTAGTGGTTTCCATCAAATTGAGCAGTTCACTCTTCAGGGGGAGACCCAGTACTTC
CDR3 protein: CASGFHQIEQFTLQGETQYF

V gene: TRBV5-4
D gene: NA
clone size: NA
J gene: TRBJ2-5
CDR3 DNA: TGTGCCAGCAGCCAGACTAGTTTGGAGACCCAGTACTTC
CDR3 protein: CASSQTSLETQYF

V gene: TRBV10-3
D gene: TRBD2
clone size: NA
J gene: TRBJ2-1
CDR3 DNA: TGTGCCATCACTCCCAGCGGGAGGGCAGATGAGCAGTTCTTC
CDR3 protein: CAITPSGRADEQFF

V gene: TRBV28
D gene: TRBD1
clone size: NA
J gene: TRBJ1-2
CDR3 DNA: TGTGCCAGCAGTCCCTCCTTAACAGGGGGTGGGCACTATGGCTACACCTTC
CDR3 protein: CASSPSLTGGGHYGYTF

V gene: TRBV19
D gene: TRBD1
clone size: once
J gene: TRBJ1-1
CDR3 DNA: TGTGCCAGTAGTCCTTCCGGGACAGGGAGGAAAGCTTTCTTT
CDR3 protein: CASSPSGTGRKAFF

V gene: TRBV24-1
D gene: NA
clone size: NA
J gene: TRBJ2-1
CDR3 DNA: TGTGCCACCAGTGATTTCAAGGGGGAGGGTTGGAGGAATGAGCAGTTCTTC
CDR3 protein: CATSDFKGEGWRNEQFF

V gene: TRBV12-3/TRBV12-4
D gene: NA
clone size: NA
J gene: TRBJ2-7
CDR3 DNA: TGTGCCAGCCGGACTGCAGACTACGAGCAGTACTTC
CDR3 protein: CASRTADYEQYF

V gene: TRBV6-5
D gene: NA
clone size: NA
J gene: TRBJ1-2
CDR3 DNA: TGTGCCAGCAGCCCCCTGCGCCCGGGAGACTATGGCTACACCTTC
CDR3 protein: CASSPLRPGDYGYTF

V gene: TRBV2
D gene: TRBD2
clone size: NA
J gene: TRBJ2-7
CDR3 DNA: TGTGCCAGCAGTGACCCCGGGACTAGCTACGAGCAGTACTTC
CDR3 protein: CASSDPGTSYEQYF

V gene: TRBV29-1
D gene: TRBD1
clone size: once
J gene: TRBJ1-1
CDR3 DNA: TGCAGCGTCCTGACAGGGCTGAACACTGAAGCTTTCTTT
CDR3 protein: CSVLTGLNTEAFF

V gene: TRBV25-1
D gene: TRBD2
clone size: NA
J gene: TRBJ2-5
CDR3 DNA: TGTGCCAGCAGTTCGACGGGACCGGGGGGAGAGACCCAGTACTTC
CDR3 protein: CASSSTGPGGETQYF

V gene: TRBV29-1
D gene: TRBD1
clone size: NA
J gene: TRBJ2-7
CDR3 DNA: TGCAGTACCAAATCAGGGGGCGAGCAGTACTTC
CDR3 protein: CSTKSGGEQYF

V gene: TRBV5-1
D gene: TRBD1
clone size: NA
J gene: TRBJ1-4
CDR3 DNA: TGCGCCAGCAGCTTAAACCCCGGACAGGGGGGGAATGAAAAACTGTTTTTT
CDR3 protein: CASSLNPGQGGNEKLFF

V gene: TRBV6-5
D gene: TRBD1
clone size: NA
J gene: TRBJ2-7
CDR3 DNA: TGTGCCAGCAGCCGGGGACAGTACGAGCAGTACTTC
CDR3 protein: CASSRGQYEQYF

V gene: TRBV2
D gene: NA
clone size: NA
J gene: TRBJ1-1
CDR3 DNA: TGTGCCAGCAGTGAATCGGGTACTGGGGAAGCTTTCTTT
CDR3 protein: CASSESGTGEAFF

V gene: TRBV28
D gene: TRBD1
clone size: NA
J gene: TRBJ1-1
CDR3 DNA: TGTGCCACCTATGCGCAGGGGGCAGGGAACACTGAAGCTTTCTTT
CDR3 protein: CATYAQGAGNTEAFF

V gene: TRBV15
D gene: NA
clone size: NA
J gene: TRBJ1-2
CDR3 DNA: TGTGCCACCAGCAGAGACCGCTATGGCTACACCTTC
CDR3 protein: CATSRDRYGYTF

V gene: TRBV5-4
D gene: NA
clone size: NA
J gene: TRBJ1-2
CDR3 DNA: TGTGCCAGCAGCTTGGTCGGGGGGCCCAGGGATGGCTACACCTTC
CDR3 protein: CASSLVGGPRDGYTF

V gene: TRBV19
D gene: TRBD1
clone size: NA
J gene: TRBJ1-5
CDR3 DNA: TGTGCCAGTAGTATAGAGGGGACAGGGGGTCAGCCCCAGCATTTT
CDR3 protein: CASSIEGTGGQPQHF

V gene: TRBV18
D gene: NA
clone size: NA
J gene: TRBJ1-1
CDR3 DNA: TGTGCCAGCTCGCGGGGATCAATGAACACTGAAGCTTTCTTT
CDR3 protein: CASSRGSMNTEAFF

V gene: TRBV2
D gene: NA
clone size: few
J gene: TRBJ1-1
CDR3 DNA: TGTGCCAGCAAGAATACAAACACTGAAGCTTTCTTT
CDR3 protein: CASKNTNTEAFF

V gene: TRBV10-2
D gene: TRBD1
clone size: once
J gene: TRBJ1-2
CDR3 DNA: TGCGCCAGCAGGGGCGACAGGGATGGCTACACCTTC
CDR3 protein: CASRGDRDGYTF

V gene: TRBV9
D gene: NA
clone size: NA
J gene: TRBJ2-3
CDR3 DNA: TGTGCCAGCAGCGGGCAGGGGACGGCTGTAGTTGGTACGCAGTATTTT
CDR3 protein: CASSGQGTAVVGTQYF

V gene: TRBV5-4
D gene: TRBD2
clone size: NA
J gene: TRBJ2-3
CDR3 DNA: TGTGCCAGCAGCTTGGGGGGTAGCGGGAGGCCAGATACGCAGTATTTT
CDR3 protein: CASSLGGSGRPDTQYF

V gene: TRBV29-1
D gene: NA
clone size: NA
J gene: TRBJ1-5
CDR3 DNA: TGCAGCGTTGGGACAGAAAATCAGCCCCAGCATTTT
CDR3 protein: CSVGTENQPQHF

V gene: TRBV15
D gene: NA
clone size: NA
J gene: TRBJ1-5
CDR3 DNA: TGTGCCACCAGCAGAGATCCACAGGGAATTACGCCCCAGCATTTT
CDR3 protein: CATSRDPQGITPQHF

V gene: TRBV5-1
D gene: NA
clone size: NA
J gene: TRBJ2-1
CDR3 DNA: TGCGCCAGCAGCTTGGGCGGCGCCCCTGAGCAGTTCTTC
CDR3 protein: CASSLGGAPEQFF